This T cell receptor beta chain was recovered during a study of shared clonotypes between healthy human individuals. J gave up 6 bases and V 5 bases, and 5 bases lay outside the gene matches. CDR1 is MNHNS, CDR2 SASEGT, per germline. This CDR3 region has 14 residues. A CD45RA+ naive subset and a CD45RA-negative memory subset were split from CD4+ cells. A word on this clone: Its antigen is unidentified.

Study-level points and caveats: In having few donors, the study represented limited genetic and exposure-history diversity. Sampling was confined to blood; repertoires within tissues likely differ.

Generated by immunoSEQ multiplex PCR, the TCRdb table keeps only in-frame clones and is missing some. The sample shows about 2.5 million clones, about 90% of them seen only once. This receptor was obtained from a man in his late teens or twenties in good health. Some clones in this sample may be carry-over from other donors' samples. The sequencing sample was made of naive CD4+ T cells from PBMCs. Subset here: CD45RA+ positively selected. The V call is TRBV6-1, the J call TRBJ1-1; 11 positions agree with TRBD1. In DNA, the CDR3 is TGTGCCAGCAGTAAACCGGGACAGGGGGCTGAAGCTTTCTTT. This encodes CASSKPGQGAEAFF.